The sequence of this T cell receptor beta chain was determined in a study of T cells in Graves' hyperthyroidism and ophthalmopathy. The CDR3 extends over 13 amino acids. V lost 7 bases, J lost 14 bases, and 12 bases stayed unmatched. Germline V gene data show CDR1 as SEHNR and CDR2 as FQNEAQ (reference sequence). Concerning this clonotype itself: Its antigen is currently unknown.

Study-level findings and limits: Ophthalmopathy was distinguished from stable hyperthyroidism by 13 V-J signatures.

Template material for amplifying TCR beta CDR3 regions consisted of RNA transcripts. The primer set for the first-round RT-PCR of the TCR CDR3 was HTBI. MiXCR was run by TCRdb on the multiplex PCR reads, yielding one entry per CDR3 protein. The data hold some 740,000 distinct CDR3 sequences, with 14% observed a single time. Hyperthyroidism of Graves' type that showed no ophthalmopathy progression within 18 months was stable. Patients aged 18 to 65 with hyperthyroidism were newly diagnosed, with duration under 2 months. It was uncontrolled infection, other autoimmune disease, pregnancy or lactation that excluded patients.

Sequencing was performed on blood. The chain couples TRBV7-9 to TRBJ2-1; 9 bases match TRBD1. The TCR comes from a woman younger than 35 with Graves' hyperthyroidism. The CDR3 spells CASKRDRGLSEFF. CDR3 bases: TGTGCCAGCAAGAGAGACAGGGGGTTATCCGAGTTCTTC.